The clone carrying this TCR beta chain occurred a few times. The ends lost 3 bases at V and 6 bases at J; junction bases unmatched: 7. CDR1 is MDHEN, CDR2 SYDVKM, per germline. The CDR3 is made up of 16 amino acids. This record comes from a study of blood T cell repertoires in COVID-19. The overall study: Samples of COVID-19 (acute and convalescent) were obtained from the United States, Italy and Spain. PBMCs, B-cell-depleted T cells, or T cells provided the cDNA or gDNA that made up the material.

Authors' data handling: Quantification of nucleated cells was approximated via reference gene primer amplification. Here immunoSEQ multiplex PCR was the method, and the copy in TCRdb shows in-frame clones only, minus some. V and J calls and clone size are copied from that table; D and trimming were computed from the DNA. The table has 45,000 to 70,000 clones, 81% seen once. The chain has TRBV28 and TRBJ1-5, with 11 bases lining up with TRBD1. The sequenced sample was peripheral blood. This clonotype was sampled from a woman over 75 with active or convalescent COVID-19. CDR3 nucleotides: TGTGCCAGCAGTTTCTCCTGGACAGGGGGCCTTCAGCCCCAGCATTTT. Its translation is CASSFSWTGGLQPQHF.